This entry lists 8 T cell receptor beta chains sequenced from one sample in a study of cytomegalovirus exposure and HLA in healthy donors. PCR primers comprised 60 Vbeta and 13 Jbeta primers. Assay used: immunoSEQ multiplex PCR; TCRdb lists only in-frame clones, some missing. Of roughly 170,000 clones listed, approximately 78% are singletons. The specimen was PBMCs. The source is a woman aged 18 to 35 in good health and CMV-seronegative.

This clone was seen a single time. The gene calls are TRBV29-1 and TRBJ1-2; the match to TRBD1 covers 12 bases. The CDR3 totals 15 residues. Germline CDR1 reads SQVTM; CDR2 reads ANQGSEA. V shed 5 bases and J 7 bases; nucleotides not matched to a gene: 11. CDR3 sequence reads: CSVPTSGTGGPGYTF. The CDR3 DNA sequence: TGCAGCGTTCCTACTTCCGGGACAGGGGGCCCTGGCTACACCTTC.

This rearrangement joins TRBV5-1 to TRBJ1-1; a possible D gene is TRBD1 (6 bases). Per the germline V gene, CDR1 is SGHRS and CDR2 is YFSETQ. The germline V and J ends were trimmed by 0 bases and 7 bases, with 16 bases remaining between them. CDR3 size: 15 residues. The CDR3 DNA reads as TGCGCCAGCAGCTTGGACGCACAGGGAACCGGTGAAGCTTTCTTT. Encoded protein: CASSLDAQGTGEAFF.

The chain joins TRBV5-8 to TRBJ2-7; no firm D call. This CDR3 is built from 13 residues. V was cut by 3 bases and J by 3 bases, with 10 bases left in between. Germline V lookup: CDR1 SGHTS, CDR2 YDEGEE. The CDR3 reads CASSSRLSYEQYF. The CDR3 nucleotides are TGTGCCAGCAGCTCGAGGTTGAGCTACGAGCAGTACTTC.

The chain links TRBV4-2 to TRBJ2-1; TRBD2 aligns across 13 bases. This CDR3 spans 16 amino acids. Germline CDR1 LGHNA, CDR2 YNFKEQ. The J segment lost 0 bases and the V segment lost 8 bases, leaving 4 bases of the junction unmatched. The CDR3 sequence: CASRRTSGSSYNEQFF. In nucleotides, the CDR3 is TGTGCCAGCCGACGGACTAGCGGGAGCTCCTACAATGAGCAGTTCTTC.

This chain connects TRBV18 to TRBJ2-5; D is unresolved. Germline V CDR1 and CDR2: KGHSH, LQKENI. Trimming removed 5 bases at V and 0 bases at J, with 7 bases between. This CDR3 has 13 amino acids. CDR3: CASSVLYQETQYF. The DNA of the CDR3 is TGTGCCAGCTCAGTCCTGTACCAAGAGACCCAGTACTTC.

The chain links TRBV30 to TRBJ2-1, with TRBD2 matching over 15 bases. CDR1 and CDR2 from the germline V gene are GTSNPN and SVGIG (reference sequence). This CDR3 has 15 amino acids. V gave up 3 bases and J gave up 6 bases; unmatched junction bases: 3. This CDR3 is CAWRRTSGRVNEQFF. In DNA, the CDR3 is TGTGCCTGGAGGAGGACTAGCGGGAGGGTCAATGAGCAGTTCTTC. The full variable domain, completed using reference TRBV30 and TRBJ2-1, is SQTIHQWPATLVQPVGSPLSLECTVEGTSNPNLYWYRQAAGRGLQLLFYSVGIGQISSEVPQNLSASRPQDRQFILSSKKLLLSDSGFYLCAWRRTSGRVNEQFFGPGTRLTVL.

The CDR3 DNA reads TGTGCCAGCAGTGTCAGGGGTATAGGGAATCAGCCCCAGCATTTT. Residues: CASSVRGIGNQPQHF. The chain couples TRBV2 to TRBJ1-5; perhaps TRBD1 as D (6 bases). CDR1 is SNHLY, CDR2 FYNNEI, per germline. The V end lost 4 bases, the J end lost 4 bases, and 14 bases lay between the germline ends. The CDR3 has 15 residues. Full variable domain (outside the CDR3, taken from reference TRBV2 and TRBJ1-5): EPEVTQTPSHQVTQMGQEVILRCVPISNHLYFYWYRQILGQKVEFLVSFYNNEISEKSEIFDDQFSVERPDGSNFTLKIRSTKLEDSAMYFCASSVRGIGNQPQHFGDGTRLSIL.

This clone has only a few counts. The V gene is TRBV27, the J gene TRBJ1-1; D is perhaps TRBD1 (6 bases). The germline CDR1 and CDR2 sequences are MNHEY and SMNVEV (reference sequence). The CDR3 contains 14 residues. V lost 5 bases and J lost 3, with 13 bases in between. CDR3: CASSPDSYYTEAFF. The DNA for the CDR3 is TGTGCCAGCAGTCCGGACAGTTACTACACTGAAGCTTTCTTT.